This T cell receptor (beta chain) was captured by sequencing in a study of blood T cell repertoires in COVID-19. Study-level background: In each case, the material was cDNA or gDNA derived from T cells, B-cell-depleted T cells, or PBMCs.

Generated by immunoSEQ multiplex PCR, the TCRdb table keeps only in-frame clones and is missing some. The sample has around 100,000 clones; approximately 90% are singletons. This receptor was taken from a human donor with active COVID-19. The donor label of this sample is uncertain. The sequencing sample was made of peripheral blood.

CDR3 region: CASSLARGSRAPPLHF. In DNA, the CDR3 is TGTGCCAGCAGCTTAGCCAGGGGCTCCCGAGCTCCACCCCTCCACTTT. The chain recombines TRBV11-1 with TRBJ1-6, with a tentative D call TRBD1 (6 bases). V gave up 0 bases and J gave up 11 bases, with 17 bases separating them. CDR1 is SGHAT and CDR2 is FQDESV in the germline V gene (reference sequence). The CDR3 loop spans 16 amino acids.